This T cell receptor beta chain was recorded in a study of blood T cell repertoires in COVID-19. Study summary: The United States, Italy and Spain provided the acute and convalescent COVID-19 samples.

Per the germline V gene, CDR1 is MNHEY and CDR2 is SMNVEV (reference sequence). The CDR3 covers 16 residues. The V gene end was trimmed by 4 bases and the J gene end by 3 bases; junction bases not matched to a gene: 7. In the authors' workflow: Nucleated cell counts were estimated from reference gene primer amplification. Repertoires were generated with immunoSEQ multiplex PCR, while TCRdb's copy carries only in-frame clones and drops some. The V and J calls and clone size are taken from that table; D and trimming were inferred from the DNA. The profile shows some 260,000 clones, approximately 84% of them singletons.

The chain links TRBV27 to TRBJ2-3, with TRBD2 matching 10 bases. Source material: PBMCs or T cells enriched from blood (not recorded which). The clonotype originates from a man in his forties who had recovered from COVID-19. The CDR3, as DNA: TGTGCCAGCAGTTCCTTAGCGGGAGGCAGAACAGATACGCAGTATTTT. Translated: CASSSLAGGRTDTQYF.